The 30 T cell receptor beta chains below were found in one sample sequenced in a study of early T cells in non-severe SARS-CoV-2 infection. TCRdb used MiXCR to reprocess the 5' RACE reads, holding one entry per CDR3 protein. The sample records 75,000 or so distinct CDR3 sequences, about 10% being singletons. The material sequenced was whole blood. All receptors come from an adult who was a healthcare worker with PCR-confirmed SARS-CoV-2 infection or an uninfected control (not recorded which).

In its sample, this clonotype was seen many times. The CDR3 reads CASSRDRHYNEQFF. For the CDR3, the DNA is TGCGCCAGCAGCCGGGACAGACACTACAATGAGCAGTTCTTC. The chain joins TRBV4-1 to TRBJ2-1, with TRBD1 matching 7 bases. V was pared by 4 bases and J by 3 bases, with 3 bases of the junction left unmatched. This CDR3 has 14 residues. Germline values: CDR1 MGHRA, CDR2 YSYEKL.

J is TRBJ2-7 and V is TRBV12-3 or TRBV12-4; 11 bases align to TRBD1. This CDR3 has 14 residues. V was pared by 5 bases and J by 2 bases, with 2 bases of the junction left unmatched. The CDR3 DNA follows: TGTGCCAGCAGTAGGGACAGGGGGACCTACGAGCAGTACTTC. Encoded protein: CASSRDRGTYEQYF.

This clonotype was counted between two and nine times. The rearrangement links TRBV5-1 to TRBJ1-4; D ambiguous. The V and J ends lost 4 bases and 8 bases respectively, with 15 bases between them. The CDR3 is 14 amino acids. The germline V gene has CDR1 SGHRS and CDR2 YFSETQ. This CDR3 reads CASSLDNRREKLFF. CDR3 in DNA: TGCGCCAGCAGCCTCGACAACCGACGGGAAAAACTGTTTTTT.

The rearrangement links TRBV18 to TRBJ1-3; a weak D match, TRBD1 (5 bases). In germline, CDR1 is KGHSH, CDR2 LQKENI. Trimming cost V 5 bases and J 1 base, with 12 bases left between them. CDR3 length: 15 residues. CDR3 amino acids: CASSTTDYSGNTIYF. CDR3 nucleotides: TGTGCCAGCTCAACGACAGACTATTCTGGAAACACCATATATTTT.

The chain links TRBV15 to TRBJ2-5, with D possibly matching TRBD2 (5 bases). CDR1 is LNHNV and CDR2 is YYDKDF in the germline V gene (reference sequence). This CDR3 spans 14 amino acids. The V and J ends lost 1 base and 3 bases respectively, with 9 bases between them. CDR3 sequence: CATSRASSEETQYF. The CDR3 DNA sequence: TGTGCCACCAGCAGAGCTAGCTCAGAAGAGACCCAGTACTTC.

This clonotype was recorded many times. The chain recombines TRBV7-2 with TRBJ2-3; D may correspond to TRBD1 or TRBD2 (5 bases each). Deletions cut 0 bases from V and 8 bases from J, with 15 bases between. The CDR3 is 15 residues long. From germline, CDR1 is SGHTA and CDR2 FQGNSA. CDR3 bases: TGTGCCAGCAGCTTAGCGAGAGGGCCAAGGGGTACGCAGTATTTT. It yields the protein CASSLARGPRGTQYF.

This clonotype was counted once. Germline and junction disagree at one end, which may indicate a read error. The J gene is TRBJ2-5, the V gene TRBV4-1, with a possible D match to TRBD1 (6 bases). The CDR3 covers 16 residues. Looked up from germline, CDR1 is MGHRA and CDR2 is YSYEKL. CDR3 sequence (DNA): TGCGTCAGCAGCCAAGGGGACACCCGATCCTCGGAGACCCAGTACTTC. This gives the protein CVSSQGDTRSSETQYF.

This clonotype was detected many times. V gene TRBV11-2 combines with J gene TRBJ2-3; TRBD2 matches 10 bases. The CDR3 sequence is 16 residues long. The trim removed 1 base at V and 2 bases at J, leaving 3 bases unmatched. Germline loops: CDR1 SGHAT, CDR2 FQNNGV. CDR3 residues: CASSLGLAGVTDTQYF. The CDR3 DNA reads as TGTGCCAGCAGCTTAGGACTAGCGGGTGTCACAGATACGCAGTATTTT.

There are a few counts of this clonotype. The J gene is TRBJ2-5, the V gene TRBV7-2; 10 nucleotides agree with TRBD2. The CDR3 contains 15 residues. Trimming cost V 7 bases and J 3 bases; bases outside gene matches: 8. CDR1 and CDR2 (germline): SGHTA, FQGNSA. The CDR3 sequence is CASTIRTSGKETQYF. The DNA for the CDR3 is TGTGCCAGCACCATTCGGACTAGCGGAAAAGAGACCCAGTACTTC.

This clonotype was seen only a few times. V gene TRBV7-4 combines with J gene TRBJ2-7, with a possible D match to TRBD1 (5 bases). The CDR3 covers 18 residues. CDR1 and CDR2 from the germline V gene are SGHVT and SQSDAQ. With 1 base removed from V and 4 bases from J, the gap between germline ends came to 23 bases. Here the CDR3 reads CASSLVYVQGLSEYEQYF. The CDR3 DNA sequence: TGTGCCAGCAGCTTAGTTTATGTTCAGGGATTGAGTGAGTACGAGCAGTACTTC.

In this sample, this clonotype turned up many times. V usage is TRBV30 and J usage is TRBJ1-5; no clear D. Germline V gene lookup returns CDR1 GTSNPN and CDR2 SVGIG (reference sequence). Trimming removed 7 bases at V and 1 base at J, with 14 bases between. The CDR3 runs to 14 residues. CDR3 nucleotides: TGTGCCTTCCGCCTTCGGATCAGCAATCAGCCCCAGCATTTT. Translated, it gives CAFRLRISNQPQHF.

This clonotype has a handful of counts. The rearrangement joins TRBV29-1 to TRBJ2-2; D is possibly TRBD2 (6 bases). The CDR3 totals 17 residues. Trimming shortened V by 0 bases and J by 3 bases, and 17 bases separated the two germline ends. In germline, CDR1 is SQVTM, CDR2 ANQGSEA. In DNA, the CDR3 is TGCAGCGTTGAAGAATTCGTAGCGGACACATACACCGGGGAGCTGTTTTTT. Protein sequence: CSVEEFVADTYTGELFF.

This clonotype is categorized as medium-sized. The genes are TRBV4-3 and TRBJ2-5; D remains ambiguous. The CDR3 is 15 amino acids. V gave up 1 base and J gave up 5 bases, with 14 bases separating them. Germline V CDR1 and CDR2: LGHNA, YSLEER. CDR3: CASSQGVSPRETQYF. DNA of the CDR3: TGCGCCAGCAGCCAAGGTGTCTCCCCGAGGGAGACCCAGTACTTC.

In regard to this clonotype: A read error may produce the germline difference seen at one junction end. This chain links TRBV7-7 with TRBJ2-2; TRBD1 aligns across 7 bases. There are 14 residues in the CDR3. The germline CDR1 and CDR2 sequences are SSHAT and FNYEAQ (reference sequence). The CDR3 protein is CASSLTGHAGELFF. DNA of the CDR3: TGTGCTAGCAGCTTGACAGGGCACGCCGGGGAGCTGTTTTTT.

This clonotype was detected many times. This chain links TRBV5-4 with TRBJ2-2, with D maybe TRBD1 (6 bases). CDR1 is SGHNT, CDR2 YYREEE, per germline (reference sequence). V was trimmed by 0 bases and J by 2 bases, leaving 11 bases between them. The CDR3 sequence is 16 residues long. The CDR3 loop reads CASSLDMGANTGELFF. The DNA for the CDR3 is TGTGCCAGCAGCTTGGATATGGGGGCTAACACCGGGGAGCTGTTTTTT.

This chain joins TRBV15 and TRBJ1-1, with D perhaps TRBD1 (6 bases). Germline loops: CDR1 LNHNV, CDR2 YYDKDF (reference sequence). Trimming took 0 bases from V and 5 from J, leaving 19 bases between them. The CDR3 consists of 17 residues. The CDR3 here is CATSRDLWAGRGTEAFF. The CDR3 bases are TGTGCCACCAGCAGAGATCTTTGGGCAGGGAGGGGGACTGAAGCTTTCTTT.

The CDR3 here is CSARLRDPMLGNIQYF. The CDR3 DNA reads TGCAGTGCTAGACTCCGGGACCCGATGTTAGGAAACATTCAGTACTTC. This sequence joins TRBV20-1 and TRBJ2-4, with D perhaps matching TRBD1 or TRBD2 (5 bases each). The CDR3 runs 16 residues. V dropped 2 bases and J dropped 6 bases, with 20 bases sitting between them. In germline, CDR1 is DFQATT, CDR2 SNEGSKA (reference sequence).

This rearrangement joins TRBV16 to TRBJ1-4; unclear D gene. V lost 4 bases, J lost 8 bases, and 11 bases lay in between. Germline assignment: CDR1 KGHSY and CDR2 FQNENV. The CDR3 spans 13 residues. CDR3 sequence (DNA): TGTGCCAGCAGCCCCCCCGGATTGGAAAAACTGTTTTTT. It codes for CASSPPGLEKLFF.

The chain has TRBV29-1 and TRBJ2-3; maybe TRBD2 (6 bases). The CDR3 is 14 amino acids. With 4 bases removed from V and 2 bases from J, the gap between germline ends came to 13 bases. From germline, CDR1 is SQVTM and CDR2 ANQGSEA. This CDR3 reads CSVASSANTDTQYF. The CDR3 DNA reads as TGCAGCGTTGCCTCTAGCGCAAACACAGATACGCAGTATTTT.

This clonotype came up many times. The genes are TRBV4-1 and TRBJ2-1; 9 nucleotides agree with TRBD1. Germline CDR1 reads MGHRA; CDR2 reads YSYEKL. CDR3 length: 15 residues. Trimming took 4 bases from V and 1 from J; bases not matched to a gene: 2. The CDR3 sequence is CASSRTGDSYNEQFF. As DNA, the CDR3 is TGCGCCAGCAGCCGGACAGGGGATTCCTACAATGAGCAGTTCTTC.

This chain joins TRBV19 and TRBJ2-1; D is undetermined. CDR1 is LNHDA and CDR2 is SQIVND in the germline V gene (reference sequence). This CDR3 region has 15 residues. Trimming left V 2 bases short and J 2 bases short, with 10 bases between. The CDR3 DNA follows: TGTGCCAGTAGTATAAAGGCCGCGACCTACAATGAGCAGTTCTTC. Its protein product is CASSIKAATYNEQFF. The full variable domain, completed using reference TRBV19 and TRBJ2-1, is DGGITQSPKYLFRKEGQNVTLSCEQNLNHDAMYWYRQDPGQGLRLIYYSQIVNDFQKGDIAEGYSVSREKKESFPLTVTSAQKNPTAFYLCASSIKAATYNEQFFGPGTRLTVL.

This clonotype appeared a few times. The rearrangement links TRBV4-2 to TRBJ1-2, with D hard to call. The V end was cut by 6 bases, the J end by 4 bases, with 9 bases between. The germline CDR1 and CDR2 sequences are LGHNA and YNFKEQ. The CDR3 has 12 residues. CDR3 in DNA: TGTGCCAGCAGTACCCGCAGCTATGGCTACACCTTC. Translated: CASSTRSYGYTF.

This clonotype has more than one count but fewer than ten. The J gene is TRBJ2-3, the V gene TRBV7-6; 8 bases match TRBD2. Per the germline V gene, CDR1 is SGHVS and CDR2 is FNYEAQ. V shed 5 bases, J shed 6 bases, and the junction held 13 bases outside the gene matches. This CDR3 comprises 16 residues. As DNA, the CDR3 is TGTGCCAGCAGCCCGTTAGCGGGGCCAGCAGCGGATACGCAGTATTTT. The encoded protein is CASSPLAGPAADTQYF.

This chain links TRBV20-1 with TRBJ2-1; 9 positions agree with TRBD2. V was pared by 2 bases and J by 10 bases, with 3 bases of the junction left unmatched. The CDR3 has 12 residues. Per germline, CDR1 DFQATT and CDR2 SNEGSKA (reference sequence). The CDR3 region has the DNA TGCAGTGCTAGATCGAGCGGGAGGGAGCAGTTCTTC. Its translation: CSARSSGREQFF.

This clonotype was picked up a small number of times. This rearrangement joins TRBV14 to TRBJ2-1, with 10 bases matching TRBD2. The trim removed 0 bases at V and 4 bases at J, leaving 9 bases unmatched. The V gene's germline CDR1 is SGHDN and CDR2 FVKESK. The CDR3 totals 18 residues. Here the CDR3 reads CASSQELAGRVVYNEQFF. The CDR3 DNA is TGTGCCAGCAGCCAAGAACTAGCGGGAAGGGTGGTGTACAATGAGCAGTTCTTC.

This clonotype was observed at least ten times. The gene calls are TRBV24-1 and TRBJ2-1; 9 positions match TRBD2. The CDR3 length is 15 residues. CDR1 and CDR2 from the germline V gene are KGHDR and SFDVKD. V dropped 3 bases and J dropped 3; count of bases not matched to a gene: 2. The CDR3 DNA reads as TGTGCCACCAGTGATCGACTAGCGGACTACAATGAGCAGTTCTTC. Protein product: CATSDRLADYNEQFF.

This clonotype was seen many times. This chain links TRBV4-3 with TRBJ2-7; the D gene is possibly TRBD1 (6 bases). Germline CDR1 reads LGHNA; CDR2 reads YSLEER. CDR3 size: 13 residues. Trimming took 2 bases from V and 5 from J, leaving 10 bases between them. The CDR3 bases are TGCGCCAGCAGCCAAACAGGGATGCACGAGCAGTACTTC. This encodes CASSQTGMHEQYF.

The sample holds many counts of this clonotype. The chain combines TRBV7-2 with TRBJ1-2, with TRBD1 as a possible D gene (5 bases). The CDR3 runs to 13 residues. CDR1 is SGHTA and CDR2 is FQGNSA in the germline V gene. V was cut by 5 bases and J by 4 bases, with 11 bases left in between. This chain's CDR3 is CASSIDSLYGYTF. The CDR3 bases are TGTGCCAGCAGCATAGACAGCCTCTATGGCTACACCTTC.

This clonotype has only a few counts. The chain combines TRBV2 with TRBJ1-4; D perhaps matches TRBD1 (5 bases). Germline lookup yields CDR1 SNHLY and CDR2 FYNNEI. This CDR3 comprises 14 residues. Trimming took off 0 bases at V and 8 bases at J, with 10 bases between the two ends. The CDR3 loop reads CASSEAMRDEKLFF. CDR3 DNA sequence: TGTGCCAGCAGTGAAGCGATGAGGGACGAAAAACTGTTTTTT.

There are many counts of this clonotype. The chain links TRBV7-6 to TRBJ2-1, with TRBD1 matching 10 bases. This CDR3 region has 16 residues. The germline V gene encodes CDR1 SGHVS and CDR2 FNYEAQ. The junction had 9 bases not matched to a gene; V was cut back by 5 bases and J by 5 bases. The CDR3 nucleotides are TGTGCCAGCAGCCTAGGCGGACAGGGGGGTCACAATGAGCAGTTCTTC. Translating it yields CASSLGGQGGHNEQFF.